Listed below are T cell receptor beta chains from one sample, sequenced in a study of a mutant IDH1 vaccine in newly diagnosed glioma. The antigens for these receptors are not known. Produced via immunoSEQ multiplex PCR; TCRdb's table is partial and in-frame only. Among approximately 62,000 clones listed, 85% were seen once. Here the sequenced sample was PBMCs, taken from a glioma patient whose treatment included an IDH1 peptide vaccine. These receptors were obtained from a man in his thirties or forties with glioma. Each CDR3 is given with its conserved first and last residue. The D gene is left open where the match is weak. Clone size appears in some rows only: once, few, many, or a class for an expanded clone.

cdr3_aa cdr3_nt v_call d_call clone_size j_call
CASKQTGWSYGYTF TGTGCCAGCAAGCAGACAGGGTGGAGCTATGGCTACACCTTC TRBV27 TRBD1 - TRBJ1-2
CASSGMRTVRYGYTF TGTGCCAGCAGCGGAATGAGGACGGTACGCTATGGCTACACCTTC TRBV2 - - TRBJ1-2
CASSKSGQGWDIQYF TGTGCCAGCAGTAAATCCGGACAGGGCTGGGACATTCAGTACTTC TRBV2 TRBD1 - TRBJ2-4
CASRLFRDTLNEKLFF TGCGCCAGCAGACTCTTCCGGGACACCTTGAATGAAAAACTGTTTTTT TRBV4-1 - once TRBJ1-4
CAISRTSGVYEQYF TGTGCCATCAGTCGGACTAGCGGAGTCTACGAGCAGTACTTC TRBV10-3 TRBD2 once TRBJ2-7
CASSQSPGLVKSRTDTQYF TGCGCCAGCAGCCAGTCCCCGGGACTAGTTAAGTCCCGCACAGATACGCAGTATTTT TRBV4-1 TRBD2 - TRBJ2-3
CASNNYRALNTEAFF TGTGCCAGCAACAATTACCGGGCCCTTAACACTGAAGCTTTCTTT TRBV5-6 - - TRBJ1-1
CASSLVQGGTEAFF TGTGCCAGCAGCTTAGTCCAGGGTGGGACTGAAGCTTTCTTT TRBV7-9 - - TRBJ1-1
CASSRTHPSGGTDTQYF TGTGCCAGCAGTCGTACGCACCCTAGCGGGGGCACAGATACGCAGTATTTT TRBV2 TRBD2 once TRBJ2-3
CASSLGSYNEQFF TGCGCCAGCAGCTTAGGGTCCTACAATGAGCAGTTCTTC TRBV5-1 - - TRBJ2-1
CASSDSFTGGGYTF TGTGCCAGCAGTGACTCGTTTACAGGGGGAGGCTACACCTTC TRBV6-4 TRBD1 - TRBJ1-2